The 10 T cell receptor beta chains below all came from one sample that was sequenced in a study of blood T cell repertoires in COVID-19. Profiling relied on immunoSEQ multiplex PCR, and the TCRdb table lists in-frame clones only, not all of them. The sample contains a few hundred thousand clones, 88% of which appear only once. Material for sequencing was peripheral blood. The receptors derive from a woman between 50 and 59 years old with active or convalescent COVID-19.

The chain combines TRBV6-1 with TRBJ1-6, with D unclear. Trimming stripped 0 bases from V and 8 bases from J, with 17 bases between. The CDR3 runs 17 residues. The germline V gene has CDR1 MNHNS and CDR2 SASEGT. The CDR3 loop reads CASSEAGSRRFYSPLHF. As DNA, the CDR3 is TGTGCCAGCAGTGAAGCTGGTTCCCGCAGGTTCTATTCACCCCTCCACTTT.

This chain connects TRBV1 to TRBJ2-1; TRBD2, the table's D call, lacks a check against the DNA. TRBV1 corresponds to a pseudogene. The length of the CDR3 is 18 residues. CDR3 in amino acids: CTSSQELLAGGRFNEQFF. The CDR3 DNA reads TGCACCAGCAGCCAAGAGTTGCTAGCGGGGGGAAGGTTCAATGAGCAGTTCTTC.

Concerning this clone itself: Within the sample, other DNA sequences also encode this same CDR3. V usage is TRBV30 and J usage is TRBJ1-6; 7 bases are a match to TRBD1. The V segment lost 3 bases and the J segment 7 bases; nucleotides outside the gene matches: 3. Germline loops: CDR1 GTSNPN, CDR2 SVGIG (reference sequence). The CDR3 runs 13 residues. CDR3 DNA: TGTGCCTGGAGCGACAGGGTCAATTCACCCCTCCACTTT. The encoded protein is CAWSDRVNSPLHF.

J is TRBJ1-3 and V is TRBV30; D is unresolved. The CDR3 covers 13 residues. Germline CDR1 GTSNPN, CDR2 SVGIG (reference sequence). The V and J ends lost 4 bases and 1 base respectively, with 8 bases between them. The chain's CDR3 is CAWTRGSGNTIYF. For the CDR3, the DNA is TGTGCCTGGACTCGGGGTTCTGGAAACACCATATATTTT.

The genes are TRBV18 and TRBJ1-1; TRBD1 matches at 7 bases. Trimming took 6 bases from V and 7 from J; bases not matched to a gene: 14. Germline assignment: CDR1 KGHSH and CDR2 LQKENI. CDR3 length: 15 residues. In DNA, the CDR3 is TGTGCCAGCTCTTCGTCGACAGGGTCTATCGGTGAAGCTTTCTTT. Translating it yields CASSSSTGSIGEAFF.

The chain joins TRBV5-8 to TRBJ1-2, with 7 bases lining up with TRBD1. Germline CDR1 SGHTS, CDR2 YDEGEE. V lost 2 bases to trimming and J lost 4 bases; unmatched junction nucleotides: 8. The CDR3 length is 15 residues. Written as DNA, the CDR3 is TGTGCCAGCAGCTTTCAAAGGGGGACAGTCTATGGCTACACCTTC. Its protein is CASSFQRGTVYGYTF.

The V and J genes are TRBV10-3 and TRBJ1-1; D not certain. CDR1 is ENHRY, CDR2 SYGVKD, per germline. The CDR3 is 14 residues long. The V end was cut by 6 bases, the J end by 5 bases, with 16 bases between. CDR3 sequence (DNA): TGTGCCATCAGCCCTGTGAGGGTGGGGACTGAAGCTTTCTTT. This gives the protein CAISPVRVGTEAFF.

The gene calls are TRBV27 and TRBJ1-1, with D possibly being TRBD1 (5 bases). The CDR3 covers 15 residues. CDR1 is MNHEY, CDR2 SMNVEV, per germline (reference sequence). V gave up 7 bases and J gave up 6 bases, with 21 bases separating them. CDR3 protein: CASTSAMRGGAEAFF. In DNA form, the CDR3 reads TGTGCCAGCACTTCCGCAATGAGGGGAGGGGCTGAAGCTTTCTTT.

The CDR3 region has the DNA TGCGCCAGCAGCCAGGGACAGGGGAGAACTGAAGCTTTCTTT. Its translation: CASSQGQGRTEAFF. The chain couples TRBV5-1 to TRBJ1-1; TRBD1 matches at 10 bases. Germline CDR1 SGHRS, CDR2 YFSETQ. Trimming took 4 bases from V and 5 from J; bases not matched to a gene: 5. This CDR3 spans 14 amino acids.

V is TRBV25-1 and J is TRBJ1-2, with TRBD1 identical over 7 bases. The CDR3 extends over 11 amino acids. After removal of 7 bases from V and 4 bases from J, the junction contained 0 bases not matched to a gene. The germline V gene encodes CDR1 MGHDK and CDR2 SYGVNS. The CDR3 loop is CASTGGYGYTF. DNA of the CDR3: TGTGCCAGCACAGGGGGCTATGGCTACACCTTC.